What follows are 3 T cell receptor beta chains derived from one specimen sequenced in a study of shared clonotypes between healthy human individuals. The method was immunoSEQ multiplex PCR; TCRdb's version includes in-frame clones alone and lacks a portion of them. Of roughly 2 million clones in the sample, 95% are singletons; the top ten hold around 0.13%. Sequences were obtained from naive CD4+ T cells sorted from blood. Subset noted: CD45RA+ positively selected. The receptors stem from a man aged 18 to 29 in good health.

This chain connects TRBV6-1 to TRBJ1-5; TRBD1 is a possible D gene (6 bases). The CDR3 runs to 13 residues. Deletions cut 6 bases from V and 3 bases from J, with 9 bases between. Germline CDR1 is MNHNS and CDR2 is SASEGT. In DNA form, the CDR3 reads TGTGCCAGCAGGACAGGATTCAATCAGCCCCAGCATTTT. The encoded protein is CASRTGFNQPQHF.

This chain joins TRBV6-1 and TRBJ2-7; 8 bases are a match to TRBD1. The CDR3 sequence is 15 residues long. V lost 5 bases, J lost 6 bases, and 12 bases stayed unmatched. Germline CDR1 is MNHNS and CDR2 is SASEGT. The CDR3 region has the DNA TGTGCCAGCAGTCCCCAGGGGGCAGTGTCTGCCGAGCAGTACTTC. As protein: CASSPQGAVSAEQYF.

CDR3 in amino acids: CASSVSGGNEQYF. The CDR3 nucleotides are TGCGCCAGCAGTGTGTCAGGCGGGAACGAGCAGTACTTC. The chain employs TRBV10-1 and TRBJ2-7; D might be TRBD2 (6 bases). The CDR3 is 13 residues long. The V gene's germline CDR1 is WNHNN and CDR2 SYGVQD (reference sequence). Trimming removed 4 bases from V and 5 bases from J, with 12 bases in between.